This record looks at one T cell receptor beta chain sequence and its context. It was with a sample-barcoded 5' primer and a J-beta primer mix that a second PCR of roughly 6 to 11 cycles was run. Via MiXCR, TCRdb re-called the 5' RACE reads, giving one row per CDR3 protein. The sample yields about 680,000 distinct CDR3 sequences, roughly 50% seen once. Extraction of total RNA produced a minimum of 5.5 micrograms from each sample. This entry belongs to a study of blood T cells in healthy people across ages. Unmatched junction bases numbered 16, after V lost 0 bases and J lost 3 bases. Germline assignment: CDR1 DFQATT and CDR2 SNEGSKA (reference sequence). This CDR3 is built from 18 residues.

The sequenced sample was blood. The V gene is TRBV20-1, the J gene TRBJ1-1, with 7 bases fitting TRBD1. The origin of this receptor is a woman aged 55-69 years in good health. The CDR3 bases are TGCAGTGCTAGAGATTCAAAATCTCGAGACAGGGTGGACACTGAAGCTTTCTTT. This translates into CSARDSKSRDRVDTEAFF.